The 30 T cell receptor beta chains presented below share a single source sample, sequenced in a study of T cell repertoires in cytomegalovirus infection. MiXCR, applied by TCRdb to the reads, yields one record per CDR3 protein. The sample includes about 700,000 distinct CDR3 sequences, around 32% seen only once; the top ten take 15% to 20%. These receptors lack a known antigen. This specimen was cultured PBMCs, taken from culture after CMV antigen stimulation. Source of these receptors: a human donor in good health (CMV status not recorded). Some clones in this sample may be carry-over from other donors' samples.

On this clonotype itself: With a much larger clone just one base away, this may be a read error. The chain uses TRBV7-8 and TRBJ2-4; the D gene is possibly TRBD1 (6 bases). Germline loops: CDR1 SGHVS, CDR2 FQNEAQ. This CDR3 has 17 amino acids. The CDR3 protein is CASSLARTAKAKNVQYF. The CDR3 DNA is TGTGCCAGCAGCTTAGCGAGGACAGCCAAGGCCAAAAACGTTCAGTACTTC. Together with reference TRBV7-8 and TRBJ2-4, the CDR3 gives the full variable domain: GAGVSQSPRYKVAKRGQDVALRCDPISGHVSLFWYQQALGQGPEFLTYFQNEAQLDKSGLPSDRFFAERPEGSVSTLKIQRTQQEDSAVYLCASSLARTAKAKNVQYFGAGTRLSVL.

CDR3 DNA sequence: TGTGCCAGCAGCTCCCCGTCGGGCCGGTACAATGAGCAGTTCTTC. This sequence encodes CASSSPSGRYNEQFF. The J gene is TRBJ2-1, the V gene TRBV11-2, with D unclear. Between the trimmed V and J ends, which lost 4 bases and 4 bases, there was a span of 14 bases. The CDR3 totals 15 residues. Germline V lookup: CDR1 SGHAT, CDR2 FQNNGV.

This chain's CDR3 is CASSLVGGLGQETQYF. CDR3 DNA: TGTGCCAGCAGCTTAGTCGGAGGGTTGGGGCAAGAGACCCAGTACTTC. This rearrangement joins TRBV7-9 to TRBJ2-5; D is possibly TRBD2 (6 bases). The germline gives CDR1 SEHNR, CDR2 FQNEAQ (reference sequence). This CDR3 region has 16 residues. Trimming pared 1 base from V and 2 bases from J, leaving 14 bases between.

This rearrangement joins TRBV29-1 to TRBJ2-7; 8 bases are shared with TRBD1. J was trimmed by 7 bases and V by 2 bases; bases with no gene match: 7. The germline gives CDR1 SQVTM, CDR2 ANQGSEA. This CDR3 contains 13 residues. The CDR3 reads CSVEKRTGREQYF. For the CDR3, the DNA is TGCAGCGTTGAAAAGCGGACAGGGCGAGAGCAGTACTTC.

This sequence joins TRBV20-1 and TRBJ2-7; 9 nucleotides agree with TRBD2. With 3 bases clipped from V and 3 bases from J, the junction kept 6 bases outside the gene matches. Germline CDR1 is DFQATT and CDR2 is SNEGSKA (reference sequence). The CDR3 contains 14 residues. The CDR3 bases are TGCAGTGCTAGGGGCGGGAGGGTTCTCTACGAGCAGTACTTC. Protein product: CSARGGRVLYEQYF.

The V gene is TRBV2, the J gene TRBJ2-7; TRBD2 matches at 13 bases. This CDR3 is 13 amino acids long. V gave up 11 bases and J gave up 6 bases; unmatched junction bases: 7. Germline CDR1 SNHLY, CDR2 FYNNEI. Here the CDR3 DNA reads TGTGCCTCTCGACTAGCGGGGGGCAGCGAGCAGTACTTC. Protein sequence: CASRLAGGSEQYF.

This clonotype was seen only a few times. The rearrangement uses TRBV6-1 and TRBJ2-3, with D possibly being TRBD2 (6 bases). The CDR3 covers 14 residues. V was shortened by 6 bases and J by 4 bases, with 14 bases between the two germline ends. Germline assignment: CDR1 MNHNS and CDR2 SASEGT. The CDR3 sequence is CASSPYLAADTQYF. In DNA, the CDR3 is TGTGCCAGCAGCCCTTACTTAGCGGCAGATACGCAGTATTTT.

The CDR3 DNA reads as TGTGCCAGCAGAAGGACACCTCAGAGCTCCTATAATTCACCCCTCCACTTT. Translated: CASRRTPQSSYNSPLHF. This rearrangement joins TRBV6-5 to TRBJ1-6, with D tentatively TRBD1 (5 bases). Trimming cost V 6 bases and J 0 bases, with 15 bases left between them. CDR1 is MNHEY and CDR2 is SVGAGI in the germline V gene. This CDR3 is 17 amino acids long.

The chain couples TRBV4-1 to TRBJ1-1; D unclear. This CDR3 has 13 residues. The V end lost 2 bases, the J end lost 1 base, and 5 bases lay between the germline ends. Germline V gene sequence: CDR1 MGHRA, CDR2 YSYEKL. CDR3 coding DNA: TGCGCCAGCAGCCAAAGACAGAACACTGAAGCTTTCTTT. Its protein is CASSQRQNTEAFF.

The V gene is TRBV10-3, the J gene TRBJ1-1, with 11 bases identical to TRBD1. The J segment lost 8 bases and the V segment lost 3 bases, leaving 8 bases of the junction unmatched. Germline CDR1 reads ENHRY; CDR2 reads SYGVKD. The CDR3 loop spans 15 amino acids. Here the CDR3 reads CAISDPGTGGEEAFF. The CDR3 coding sequence is TGTGCCATCAGTGACCCCGGGACAGGGGGAGAGGAAGCTTTCTTT.

This clonotype was counted only a few times. The chain recombines TRBV12-3 or TRBV12-4 with TRBJ2-3; D remains ambiguous. Trimming stripped 5 bases from V and 6 bases from J, with 12 bases between. The CDR3 is 13 amino acids. CDR3 in amino acids: CASSPRQPDTQYF. CDR3 sequence (DNA): TGTGCCAGCAGTCCCCGCCAGCCCGATACGCAGTATTTT.

The V gene is TRBV18, the J gene TRBJ2-1; TRBD2 matches 8 bases. CDR3 size: 16 residues. V gave up 0 bases and J gave up 4 bases; unmatched junction bases: 5. Germline CDR1 and CDR2: KGHSH and LQKENI. In nucleotides, the CDR3 is TGTGCCAGCTCACCACCCGGCGGGGGGCATTACAATGAGCAGTTCTTC. This gives the protein CASSPPGGGHYNEQFF.

Many counts were recorded for this clonotype. This sequence joins TRBV7-2 and TRBJ1-5; D gene ambiguous. Germline V gene sequence: CDR1 SGHTA, CDR2 FQGNSA. Trimming cost V 2 bases and J 0 bases, with 11 bases left between them. The CDR3 is made up of 16 amino acids. The CDR3 nucleotides are TGTGCCAGCAGCTTAAGAGGTGGCAGTAGCAATCAGCCCCAGCATTTT. Protein: CASSLRGGSSNQPQHF.

This chain connects TRBV27 to TRBJ1-2, with 7 bases lining up with TRBD1. CDR1 and CDR2 (germline): MNHEY, SMNVEV (reference sequence). The length of the CDR3 is 14 residues. V was pared by 7 bases and J by 4 bases, with 9 bases of the junction left unmatched. The CDR3 nucleotides read TGTGCCAGCAAGGGGGCAGGGTGGGGCTATGGCTACACCTTC. It codes for CASKGAGWGYGYTF.

This chain joins TRBV28 and TRBJ1-2; perhaps TRBD1 as D (6 bases). Germline CDR1 is MDHEN and CDR2 is SYDVKM. V was cut by 10 bases and J by 0 bases, with 12 bases left in between. The CDR3 covers 13 residues. The DNA for the CDR3 is TGTGCCACCCAGGGGCCCCCTAACTATGGCTACACCTTC. Translating gives CATQGPPNYGYTF.

This clonotype was counted between two and nine times. The chain uses TRBV7-9 and TRBJ2-7; TRBD1 agrees at 8 bases. From germline, CDR1 is SEHNR and CDR2 FQNEAQ (reference sequence). The CDR3 has 14 amino acids. V lost 3 bases to trimming and J lost 5 bases; unmatched junction nucleotides: 6. Written as DNA, the CDR3 is TGTGCCAGCAGCTTTGACAGGGGTAACGACGAGCAGTACTTC. Translated: CASSFDRGNDEQYF.

This clonotype has at least ten counts. V usage is TRBV7-2 and J usage is TRBJ2-3; 12 bases align to TRBD2. Looked up from germline, CDR1 is SGHTA and CDR2 is FQGNSA. The CDR3 is 14 amino acids. Germline trimming cut 6 bases from V and 4 bases from J; bases unmatched to any gene: 2. This CDR3 is CASRRLAGADTQYF. The CDR3 bases are TGTGCCAGCAGGCGACTAGCGGGAGCAGATACGCAGTATTTT.

This clonotype was found a few times. The chain employs TRBV29-1 and TRBJ2-1; TRBD1 matches 9 bases. The CDR3 length is 14 residues. With V trimmed by 6 bases and J by 8 bases, 11 bases remained unmatched. Germline lookup yields CDR1 SQVTM and CDR2 ANQGSEA. The chain's CDR3 is CSVAHWDRDDEQFF. The CDR3 nucleotides read TGCAGCGTCGCCCACTGGGACAGGGACGATGAGCAGTTCTTC.

This clonotype was seen a few times. The CDR3 region has the DNA TGTGCCAGCTGGGGGCCCTACGAGCAGTACTTC. Protein product: CASWGPYEQYF. The chain recombines TRBV28 with TRBJ2-7, with TRBD1 as a possible D gene (6 bases). CDR1 and CDR2 from the germline V gene are MDHEN and SYDVKM. The CDR3 consists of 11 residues. The germline V and J ends were trimmed by 8 bases and 2 bases, with 7 bases remaining between them.

V is TRBV7-9 and J is TRBJ1-3; D remains ambiguous. Deletions cut 7 bases from V and 0 bases from J, with 16 bases between. Germline CDR1 SEHNR, CDR2 FQNEAQ (reference sequence). The CDR3 has 16 residues. CDR3 bases: TGTGCCAGCAATAATGGGCAGGCGGTCTCTGGAAACACCATATATTTT. As protein: CASNNGQAVSGNTIYF.

The chain links TRBV2 to TRBJ2-5; 7 nucleotides match TRBD2. From germline, CDR1 is SNHLY and CDR2 FYNNEI. This CDR3 is 11 amino acids long. The junction had 2 bases not matched to a gene; V was cut back by 8 bases and J by 5 bases. The CDR3 sequence: CASGRAETQYF. The CDR3 DNA follows: TGTGCCAGCGGGAGGGCGGAGACCCAGTACTTC. Filled out from reference TRBV2 and TRBJ2-5, the complete variable domain reads EPEVTQTPSHQVTQMGQEVILRCVPISNHLYFYWYRQILGQKVEFLVSFYNNEISEKSEIFDDQFSVERPDGSNFTLKIRSTKLEDSAMYFCASGRAETQYFGPGTRLLVL.

The chain uses TRBV7-2 and TRBJ2-5; TRBD2 aligns across 11 bases. The CDR3 covers 16 residues. Germline V gives CDR1 SGHTA, CDR2 FQGNSA. V gave up 5 bases and J gave up 5 bases; unmatched junction bases: 10. CDR3 nucleotide sequence: TGTGCCAGCAGCCCACTAGCGGGGGAGCGGAGGGAGACCCAGTACTTC. Its translation: CASSPLAGERRETQYF.

The V gene is TRBV20-1, the J gene TRBJ2-3, with 9 nucleotides matching TRBD2. Looked up from germline, CDR1 is DFQATT and CDR2 is SNEGSKA (reference sequence). The length of the CDR3 is 14 residues. Trimming cost V 2 bases and J 6 bases; bases outside gene matches: 6. CDR3 region: CSARIIAGEDTQYF. As DNA, the CDR3 is TGCAGTGCTAGAATAATAGCGGGAGAGGATACGCAGTATTTT.

This clonotype has at least ten counts. The chain links TRBV12-3 or TRBV12-4 to TRBJ1-3, with TRBD1 as a possible D gene (5 bases). Deletions cut 6 bases from V and 0 bases from J, with 12 bases between. The CDR3 contains 15 residues. CDR3 DNA: TGTGCCAGCAGCCTACAGGTCCTCTCTGGAAACACCATATATTTT. Translating gives CASSLQVLSGNTIYF.

The sample holds a few counts of this clonotype. The rearrangement joins TRBV6-6 to TRBJ1-6, with D unclear. This CDR3 has 14 amino acids. CDR1 is MNHNY, CDR2 SVGAGI, per germline (reference sequence). The V and J ends lost 6 bases and 0 bases respectively, with 6 bases between them. In nucleotides, the CDR3 is TGTGCCAGCAGGATTAGCTCCTATAATTCACCCCTCCACTTT. Its protein is CASRISSYNSPLHF.

Only a few counts were recorded for this clonotype. The chain employs TRBV6-6 and TRBJ2-7; D is perhaps TRBD1 (6 bases). Germline V gene data show CDR1 as MNHNY and CDR2 as SVGAGI (reference sequence). Trimming removed 8 bases at V and 3 bases at J, with 17 bases between. This CDR3 region has 14 residues. The CDR3 region is CASSTGTYYYEQYF. DNA for the CDR3: TGTGCCAGCTCTACCGGGACATACTACTACGAGCAGTACTTC.

This chain uses TRBV6-5 with TRBJ1-2; TRBD1 agrees at 9 bases. After removal of 0 bases from V and 5 bases from J, the junction contained 1 base not matched to a gene. The CDR3 runs 14 residues. Germline V gene sequence: CDR1 MNHEY, CDR2 SVGAGI. CDR3 loop: CASSYSGQGYGYTF. Written as DNA, the CDR3 is TGTGCCAGCAGTTACTCCGGACAGGGGTATGGCTACACCTTC.

The rearrangement links TRBV12-3 or TRBV12-4 to TRBJ1-2, with D uncertain. This CDR3 region has 14 residues. Trimming took off 4 bases at V and 2 bases at J, with 11 bases between the two ends. CDR3 coding DNA: TGTGCCAGCAGTTATGGCAGGCTAAACTATGGCTACACCTTC. Translation gives CASSYGRLNYGYTF.

The chain couples TRBV7-9 to TRBJ2-3, with D unresolved. The germline CDR1 and CDR2 sequences are SEHNR and FQNEAQ (reference sequence). The CDR3 has 14 amino acids. Trimming left V 5 bases short and J 2 bases short, with 11 bases between. CDR3 region: CASSPKPPTDTQYF. CDR3 sequence (DNA): TGTGCCAGCAGCCCCAAGCCCCCCACAGATACGCAGTATTTT. Complete variable domain (other parts from reference TRBV7-9 and TRBJ2-3): DTGVSQNPRHKITKRGQNVTFRCDPISEHNRLYWYRQTLGQGPEFLTYFQNEAQLEKSRLLSDRFSAERPKGSFSTLEIQRTEQGDSAMYLCASSPKPPTDTQYFGPGTRLTVL.

The chain employs TRBV19 and TRBJ2-7; 8 bases match TRBD2. This CDR3 spans 15 amino acids. Germline CDR1 reads LNHDA; CDR2 reads SQIVND (reference sequence). The V and J ends lost 2 bases and 2 bases, in that order; junction bases with no gene match: 5. The CDR3, as DNA: TGTGCCAGTAGTATACTAGCGGGTGCAACCTACGAGCAGTACTTC. Amino acid sequence: CASSILAGATYEQYF.